These T cell receptor beta chains were read from a single sample in a study of Ad26.COV2.S vaccination and SARS-CoV-2 variants. Method: immunoSEQ multiplex PCR; TCRdb's copy keeps in-frame clones and lacks some. This table has over 250,000 clones, around 87% appearing once. The specimen was peripheral blood, collected in a trial of Ad26.COV2.S vaccine versus placebo. These TCRs come from a person aged 18 to 65 who received the Ad26.COV2.S COVID-19 vaccine or a placebo. Each CDR3 is given with its conserved first and last residue. The D gene is left open where the match is weak. Rows may omit the clone size; those that give it use once, few, many or a size class.

clone_size: NA
j_call: TRBJ2-1
d_call: NA
v_call: TRBV9
cdr3_aa: CASTLLRSHEQFF
cdr3_nt: TGTGCCAGCACCCTCCTTCGGAGCCATGAGCAGTTCTTC

clone_size: few
j_call: TRBJ2-7
d_call: TRBD2
v_call: TRBV5-6
cdr3_aa: CASSRISGALYEQYF
cdr3_nt: TGTGCCAGCAGCAGAATTAGCGGGGCGCTGTACGAGCAGTACTTC

clone_size: NA
j_call: TRBJ1-5
d_call: NA
v_call: TRBV30
cdr3_aa: CAWSQGGNQPQHF
cdr3_nt: TGTGCCTGGAGCCAGGGTGGAAATCAGCCCCAGCATTTT

clone_size: few
j_call: TRBJ1-3
d_call: NA
v_call: TRBV19
cdr3_aa: CASSPGTSGNTIYF
cdr3_nt: TGTGCCAGTAGTCCGGGGACCTCTGGAAACACCATATATTTT

clone_size: few
j_call: TRBJ1-1
d_call: NA
v_call: TRBV5-1
cdr3_aa: CASRQGRAEAFF
cdr3_nt: TGCGCCAGCAGACAGGGCCGGGCTGAAGCTTTCTTT

clone_size: NA
j_call: TRBJ2-7
d_call: NA
v_call: TRBV2
cdr3_aa: CASSEARAYEQYF
cdr3_nt: TGTGCCAGCAGTGAAGCGCGGGCCTACGAGCAGTACTTC

clone_size: NA
j_call: TRBJ2-3
d_call: TRBD1
v_call: TRBV29-1
cdr3_aa: CSVEVEDRGFTQYF
cdr3_nt: TGCAGCGTTGAAGTTGAGGACAGGGGCTTCACGCAGTATTTT

clone_size: NA
j_call: TRBJ2-7
d_call: TRBD2
v_call: TRBV5-1
cdr3_aa: CASSLGGTSGASYEQYF
cdr3_nt: TGCGCCAGCAGCTTGGGGGGAACTAGCGGGGCATCCTACGAGCAGTACTTC

clone_size: few
j_call: TRBJ1-1
d_call: NA
v_call: TRBV7-2
cdr3_aa: CASNPNRDKNTEAFF
cdr3_nt: TGTGCCAGCAACCCGAACCGGGACAAGAACACTGAAGCTTTCTTT

clone_size: NA
j_call: TRBJ2-5
d_call: TRBD2
v_call: TRBV27
cdr3_aa: CARSKAGEETQYF
cdr3_nt: TGTGCCAGGTCCAAGGCGGGGGAAGAGACCCAGTACTTC